These 5 T cell receptor beta chains share one sample of origin, sequenced in a study of T cells in Graves' hyperthyroidism and ophthalmopathy. Using RNA transcripts as the source, TCR beta CDR3 regions were amplified. The HTBI primer set drove a first-round RT-PCR of the TCR CDR3. Using its own MiXCR run on the multiplex PCR reads, TCRdb lists one record per CDR3 protein. The table has 500,000 to 800,000 distinct CDR3 sequences, roughly 45% seen once. The sample comprised peripheral blood or thyroid tissue (not recorded which). These receptors originate from an adult man with Graves' disease, either hyperthyroidism or ophthalmopathy (not recorded which).

This clonotype showed up many times. The chain uses TRBV10-2 and TRBJ2-6; D is unresolved. With 3 bases removed from V and 0 bases from J, the gap between germline ends came to 9 bases. CDR3 size: 16 residues. CDR1 is WSHSY and CDR2 is SAAADI in the germline V gene. This CDR3 reads CASSDNTNSGANVLTF. Written as DNA, the CDR3 is TGCGCCAGCAGTGATAACACAAACTCTGGGGCCAACGTCCTGACTTTC.

CDR3 DNA sequence: TGTGCCACCAGGGGGTTCGCGAACACCGGGGAGCTGTTTTTT. Amino acids: CATRGFANTGELFF. The chain uses TRBV7-2 and TRBJ2-2; 7 nucleotides match TRBD1. V trimming: 10 bases; J trimming: 0 bases; junction bases outside the gene matches: 5. The CDR3 totals 14 residues. CDR1 and CDR2 (germline): SGHTA, FQGNSA.

As regards this clonotype: A read error may explain this, as a much larger clone is one base away. V usage is TRBV25-1 and J usage is TRBJ1-1; D is unresolved. The length of the CDR3 is 14 residues. Germline assignment: CDR1 MGHDK and CDR2 SYGVNS. Trimming left V 3 bases short and J 6 bases short, with 14 bases between. The CDR3 DNA reads TGTGCCAGCAGTGAGAGGGCCCCTAACGCTGAAGCTTTCTTT. Amino acids: CASSERAPNAEAFF.

V is TRBV7-9 and J is TRBJ2-7; TRBD1 matches 7 bases. The CDR3 totals 14 residues. Trimming took 4 bases from V and 5 from J; bases not matched to a gene: 8. CDR1 and CDR2 from the germline V gene are SEHNR and FQNEAQ (reference sequence). The CDR3 coding sequence is TGTGCCAGCAGCTACTCTAACAGGGGCCACGAGCAGTACTTC. Its translation: CASSYSNRGHEQYF.

V is TRBV10-3 and J is TRBJ2-7, with D possibly matching TRBD2 (6 bases). Germline V CDR1 and CDR2: ENHRY, SYGVKD. CDR3 length: 12 amino acids. V was clipped by 10 bases and J by 2 bases, with 12 bases between them. CDR3 residues: CASRGGTYEQYF. The CDR3 DNA reads TGTGCCAGCAGAGGCGGGACCTACGAGCAGTACTTC.